The 20 T cell receptor beta chains given below trace back to one sample, sequenced in a study of patients and donors after allogeneic stem cell transplantation. Each CDR3 protein gets one entry after TCRdb re-called the RT-PCR reads with MiXCR. The data contain about 960,000 distinct CDR3 sequences, approximately 18% of them singletons. Sequencing was performed on blood, either unsorted or a sorted T cell fraction (not recorded which). These TCRs come from a human donor who was either an allogeneic HSCT recipient or a stem cell or donor lymphocyte infusion donor (not recorded which). It is not recorded whose cells these are; they may come from a transplant donor.

The genes are TRBV6-1 and TRBJ2-3, with 8 bases fitting TRBD2. In germline, CDR1 is MNHNS, CDR2 SASEGT. The CDR3 is 18 amino acids. Unmatched junction bases numbered 12, after V lost 4 bases and J lost 0 bases. This CDR3 reads CASSAPTGRGASTDTQYF. CDR3 coding DNA: TGTGCCAGCAGTGCACCTACGGGGCGGGGGGCTAGCACAGATACGCAGTATTTT.

The V call is TRBV2, the J call TRBJ2-1; tentative D call: TRBD2 (5 bases). CDR1 and CDR2 (germline): SNHLY, FYNNEI. V was clipped by 7 bases and J by 2 bases, with 12 bases between them. The CDR3 is made up of 14 amino acids. In nucleotides, the CDR3 is TGTGCCAGCACAACAAGCGGAACCTACAATGAGCAGTTCTTC. Its protein is CASTTSGTYNEQFF.

This clonotype was observed at least ten times. This chain links TRBV10-3 with TRBJ1-5; D possibly corresponds to TRBD1 (6 bases). Trimming shortened V by 1 base and J by 2 bases, and 12 bases separated the two germline ends. Germline CDR1 is ENHRY and CDR2 is SYGVKD. CDR3 length: 16 residues. CDR3 amino acids: CAISELQGGGNQPQHF. The CDR3 bases are TGTGCCATCAGTGAGTTACAGGGTGGCGGCAATCAGCCCCAGCATTTT.

This chain joins TRBV7-6 and TRBJ2-5, with unresolved D. Trimming left V 2 bases short and J 1 base short, with 14 bases between. Germline V gene data show CDR1 as SGHVS and CDR2 as FNYEAQ. This CDR3 spans 16 amino acids. The CDR3 DNA sequence: TGTGCCAGCAGCTTATTAGGGATGTACGTCCAAGAGACCCAGTACTTC. Its translation: CASSLLGMYVQETQYF.

The CDR3 sequence: CSVSLGAAKNIQYF. The CDR3 nucleotides are TGCAGCGTTTCTTTGGGCGCGGCCAAAAACATTCAGTACTTC. The V gene is TRBV29-1, the J gene TRBJ2-4; no clear D gene. The germline V gene has CDR1 SQVTM and CDR2 ANQGSEA. This CDR3 region has 14 residues. Deletions cut 5 bases from V and 1 base from J, with 12 bases between.

This clonotype was seen a handful of times. The CDR3 sequence is CASSNPGRINTIYF. In nucleotides, the CDR3 is TGTGCCAGCAGCAACCCGGGACGGATAAACACCATATATTTT. The chain joins TRBV7-2 to TRBJ1-3; tentatively, D is TRBD1 (5 bases). The V end lost 5 bases, the J end lost 6 bases, and 14 bases lay between the germline ends. Germline loops: CDR1 SGHTA, CDR2 FQGNSA. The CDR3 spans 14 residues.

The chain recombines TRBV5-1 with TRBJ2-7; no firm D call. CDR3 length: 15 residues. V was trimmed by 0 bases and J by 3 bases, leaving 13 bases between them. Germline V gene data show CDR1 as SGHRS and CDR2 as YFSETQ. This CDR3 reads CASSLAGRTYYEQYF. In DNA, the CDR3 is TGCGCCAGCAGCTTGGCCGGGCGGACCTACTACGAGCAGTACTTC.

This clonotype was counted only a few times. Since the CDR3 does not end with the conserved phenylalanine or tryptophan, this likely comes from a read error. V and J are TRBV7-9 and TRBJ2-1; 9 nucleotides align to TRBD2. CDR1 is SEHNR, CDR2 FQNEAQ, per germline (reference sequence). This CDR3 has 16 residues. V was clipped by 2 bases and J by 0 bases; unmatched bases: 2. The CDR3 spells CASSLTAGGSYNEQFY. For the CDR3, the DNA is TGTGCCAGCAGCTTAACAGCGGGAGGCTCCTACAATGAGCAGTTCTAC.

In nucleotides, the CDR3 is TGTGCCAACAGACGAGACGACGCAGCATACAATGAGCAGTTCTTC. Translating it yields CANRRDDAAYNEQFF. The chain is built from TRBV3-1 and TRBJ2-1; no clear D gene. CDR1 is LGHDT and CDR2 is YNNKEL in the germline V gene (reference sequence). V shed 10 bases and J shed 4 bases, with 20 bases lying between them. The CDR3 has 15 residues.

This sequence joins TRBV3-1 and TRBJ2-3; tentatively, D is TRBD2 (6 bases). Between the trimmed V and J ends, which lost 4 bases and 0 bases, there was a span of 14 bases. The CDR3 covers 16 residues. Germline CDR1 and CDR2: LGHDT and YNNKEL (reference sequence). CDR3 DNA: TGTGCCAGCAGCCCGGACTATAAAGGTAGCACAGATACGCAGTATTTT. It encodes CASSPDYKGSTDTQYF.

The rearrangement uses TRBV12-3 or TRBV12-4 and TRBJ2-3; 8 nucleotides line up with TRBD2. V was clipped by 2 bases and J by 4 bases; unmatched bases: 5. The CDR3 contains 15 residues. This CDR3 reads CASSLLAGRPDTQYF. DNA of the CDR3: TGTGCCAGCAGTTTACTAGCGGGCAGGCCAGATACGCAGTATTTT.

The rearrangement links TRBV6-1 to TRBJ1-5; a weak D match, TRBD1 (6 bases). The length of the CDR3 is 14 residues. The V and J ends lost 3 bases and 7 bases respectively, with 13 bases between them. Per germline, CDR1 MNHNS and CDR2 SASEGT. The CDR3 DNA follows: TGTGCCAGCAGTGATGAACAGGGTAGGCAGCCCCAGCATTTT. Translation: CASSDEQGRQPQHF.

This clonotype has at least ten counts. The rearrangement links TRBV24-1 to TRBJ2-1, with a tentative D call TRBD2 (5 bases). V gave up 0 bases and J gave up 0 bases, with 11 bases separating them. Germline V gene data show CDR1 as KGHDR and CDR2 as SFDVKD. The CDR3 sequence is 17 residues long. The CDR3 region is CATSDLPSKSSYNEQFF. The CDR3 DNA is TGTGCCACCAGTGATTTGCCTAGCAAAAGCTCCTACAATGAGCAGTTCTTC.

The chain is built from TRBV5-1 and TRBJ2-2, with TRBD1 identical over 11 bases. The V and J ends lost 7 bases and 6 bases, in that order; junction bases with no gene match: 11. Germline CDR1 and CDR2: SGHRS and YFSETQ. The CDR3 is 16 residues long. The CDR3 here is CASFFSPGQGAGELFF. The CDR3 nucleotides read TGCGCCAGCTTTTTCTCGCCGGGACAGGGGGCCGGGGAGCTGTTTTTT.

This clonotype was counted at least ten times. The rearrangement uses TRBV5-6 and TRBJ1-4; tentative D call: TRBD1 (6 bases). CDR1 is SGHDT and CDR2 is YYEEEE in the germline V gene. CDR3 length: 13 amino acids. Trimming took 4 bases from V and 8 from J, leaving 12 bases between them. CDR3 sequence: CASSPTGREKLFF. Here the CDR3 DNA reads TGTGCCAGCAGCCCCACAGGGAGGGAAAAACTGTTTTTT.

The chain recombines TRBV7-2 with TRBJ2-5; TRBD2 aligns across 11 bases. V was clipped by 6 bases and J by 4 bases; unmatched bases: 10. The CDR3 runs 16 residues. Germline CDR1 reads SGHTA; CDR2 reads FQGNSA. As DNA, the CDR3 is TGTGCCAGCAGTCCCTTTAGCGGGGGGGCAGGAGAGACCCAGTACTTC. This encodes CASSPFSGGAGETQYF. Filled out from reference TRBV7-2 and TRBJ2-5, the complete variable domain reads GAGVSQSPSNKVTEKGKDVELRCDPISGHTALYWYRQSLGQGLEFLIYFQGNSAPDKSGLPSDRFSAERTGGSVSTLTIQRTQQEDSAVYLCASSPFSGGAGETQYFGPGTRLLVL.

The V and J genes are TRBV20-1 and TRBJ1-2; D is perhaps TRBD1 (5 bases). This CDR3 has 14 amino acids. The V and J ends lost 5 bases and 4 bases respectively, with 17 bases between them. Germline CDR1 reads DFQATT; CDR2 reads SNEGSKA (reference sequence). The CDR3 DNA reads TGCAGTGCTGAGGCCGGGACCGCACGCTATGGCTACACCTTC. This translates into CSAEAGTARYGYTF.

This chain uses TRBV4-2 with TRBJ2-7, with 7 bases that match TRBD1. The CDR3 runs 15 residues. V shed 1 base and J 3 bases; nucleotides not matched to a gene: 6. The germline V gene encodes CDR1 LGHNA and CDR2 YNFKEQ. In nucleotides, the CDR3 is TGTGCCAGCAGCCAAGTAAGGACAGGCTACTACGAGCAGTACTTC. Protein sequence: CASSQVRTGYYEQYF.

This clonotype was seen only a few times. The rearrangement links TRBV30 to TRBJ2-1, with D hard to call. There are 11 residues in the CDR3. Germline V gene data show CDR1 as GTSNPN and CDR2 as SVGIG (reference sequence). Trimming pared 1 base from V and 6 bases from J, leaving 4 bases between. The CDR3 protein is CAWSAGNEQFF. CDR3 coding DNA: TGTGCCTGGAGTGCTGGCAATGAGCAGTTCTTC.

The CDR3 DNA follows: TGCAGCGTTGTGGTCATTTCTGAAGCTTTCTTT. It is translated as CSVVVISEAFF. The gene calls are TRBV29-1 and TRBJ1-1; D is undetermined. CDR3 length: 11 amino acids. Germline lookup yields CDR1 SQVTM and CDR2 ANQGSEA. V gave up 4 bases and J gave up 6 bases, with 9 bases separating them.